The 26 T cell receptor beta chains presented below share a single source sample, sequenced in a study of regulatory T cells in long-lasting Graves disease. Noted time point: newly diagnosed GD, antithyroid drugs for less than 3 months. PBMCs were the source of the RNA used for TCR sequencing. Construction of the TCR beta libraries employed iRepertoire HTBI primers in conjunction with Arm-PCR of CDR3 regions. TCRdb reprocessed the multiplex PCR reads via MiXCR and lists one record per CDR3 protein. The table lists 420,000 or so distinct CDR3 sequences, roughly 17% of them singletons. This sample also belongs to another study, concerning T cells in Graves' hyperthyroidism and ophthalmopathy.

The sample was peripheral blood mononuclear cells (PBMCs), taken at new diagnosis, from a patient treated with antithyroid drugs. These TCRs come from a young woman with Graves disease.

This clonotype has just a few counts. The V gene is TRBV11-2, the J gene TRBJ1-1; a weak D match, TRBD1 (5 bases). The CDR3 is 13 residues long. CDR1 and CDR2 (germline): SGHAT, FQNNGV. The ends were cut back, 2 bases at V and 7 bases at J, with 11 bases in the middle. The CDR3 DNA sequence: TGTGCCAGCAGCTTAATCCTCCAGGGTGAAGCTTTCTTT. It yields the protein CASSLILQGEAFF.

This clonotype was seen at least ten times. This sequence joins TRBV6-5 and TRBJ2-7, with D hard to call. The V end was cut by 4 bases, the J end by 0 bases, with 10 bases between. Germline CDR1 MNHEY, CDR2 SVGAGI. This CDR3 comprises 14 residues. In DNA, the CDR3 is TGTGCCAGCAGTTCAAATAGGGACTCCTACGAGCAGTACTTC. Its protein is CASSSNRDSYEQYF.

V and J are TRBV7-3 and TRBJ2-2; D remains ambiguous. The germline V gene has CDR1 SGHTA and CDR2 FQGTGA. V was trimmed by 2 bases and J by 4 bases, leaving 8 bases between them. The CDR3 runs to 14 residues. This CDR3 is CASSLDLGTGELFF. The CDR3, as DNA: TGTGCCAGCAGCTTAGATTTAGGCACCGGGGAGCTGTTTTTT.

This rearrangement joins TRBV20-1 to TRBJ2-7, with 10 bases matching TRBD1. The CDR3 length is 13 residues. The V segment lost 6 bases and the J segment 4 bases; nucleotides outside the gene matches: 6. Germline CDR1 is DFQATT and CDR2 is SNEGSKA (reference sequence). The CDR3 protein is CSAGTGELYEQYF. CDR3 nucleotide sequence: TGCAGTGCCGGGACAGGGGAGCTATACGAGCAGTACTTC.

This chain uses TRBV20-1 with TRBJ1-5; no clear D gene. The CDR3 consists of 12 residues. V was clipped by 6 bases and J by 5 bases, with 11 bases between them. From germline, CDR1 is DFQATT and CDR2 SNEGSKA (reference sequence). CDR3 sequence reads: CSAAADYQPQHF. The CDR3 DNA reads TGCAGTGCGGCGGCAGACTATCAGCCCCAGCATTTT.

This clonotype was found a few times. The gene calls are TRBV29-1 and TRBJ2-7; unclear D gene. The germline V gene encodes CDR1 SQVTM and CDR2 ANQGSEA. V was pared by 4 bases and J by 0 bases, with 10 bases between. The CDR3 contains 13 residues. CDR3 loop: CSVVTPISYEQYF. The CDR3 coding sequence is TGCAGCGTTGTGACTCCAATCTCCTACGAGCAGTACTTC.

At least ten counts were recorded for this clonotype. The chain employs TRBV2 and TRBJ1-3; D not certain. This CDR3 is 13 amino acids long. Trimming cost V 7 bases and J 0 bases, with 7 bases left between them. CDR1 is SNHLY, CDR2 FYNNEI, per germline. The CDR3 nucleotides are TGTGCCAGCAAGGTTTTCTCTGGAAACACCATATATTTT. Translation gives CASKVFSGNTIYF.

To note about this clonotype: The junction departs from germline at one end; a sequencing error may be responsible. The chain has TRBV18 and TRBJ2-6; no firm D call. This CDR3 has 13 residues. Germline V CDR1 and CDR2: KGHSH, LQKENI. CDR3 region: CTSSLSGANVLTF. The CDR3 DNA reads as TGTACCAGCTCACTCTCTGGGGCCAACGTCCTGACTTTC.

This clonotype was counted a few times. The chain combines TRBV9 with TRBJ2-2; perhaps TRBD2 as D (6 bases). Germline V gene data show CDR1 as SGDLS and CDR2 as YYNGEE. The CDR3 contains 16 residues. Trimming removed 0 bases at V and 4 bases at J, with 13 bases between. CDR3 in amino acids: CASSVEVGLLTGELFF. The CDR3 coding sequence is TGTGCCAGCAGCGTAGAAGTGGGACTCCTCACCGGGGAGCTGTTTTTT.

Many counts were recorded for this clonotype. V and J are TRBV27 and TRBJ2-1; the D gene is possibly TRBD1 (5 bases). The CDR3 is 14 amino acids. Trimming took 5 bases from V and 10 from J, leaving 18 bases between them. Germline CDR1 MNHEY, CDR2 SMNVEV (reference sequence). CDR3 loop: CASSGATTGREQFF. CDR3 sequence (DNA): TGTGCCAGCAGTGGGGCTACAACAGGCCGAGAGCAGTTCTTC.

This clonotype was counted ten times or more. V is TRBV27 and J is TRBJ2-1; perhaps TRBD2 as D (5 bases). This CDR3 spans 15 amino acids. Trimming removed 0 bases at V and 8 bases at J, with 14 bases between. Per the germline V gene, CDR1 is MNHEY and CDR2 is SMNVEV (reference sequence). This CDR3 reads CASSLSRVGWDEQFF. The CDR3 nucleotides are TGTGCCAGCAGTTTATCGAGGGTGGGTTGGGATGAGCAGTTCTTC.

This chain links TRBV28 with TRBJ2-1; TRBD2 agrees at 13 bases. V was clipped by 5 bases and J by 6 bases; unmatched bases: 7. Germline lookup yields CDR1 MDHEN and CDR2 SYDVKM. This CDR3 comprises 16 residues. CDR3 bases: TGTGCCAGCAGTCTCAGACTAGCGGGAGGTCGCAATGAGCAGTTCTTC. As protein: CASSLRLAGGRNEQFF.

A few counts support this clonotype. CDR3 DNA: TGTGCCACCAGTGATTTTAGCGGGGCGGCTTCTGGGGCCAACGTCCTGACTTTC. Translation: CATSDFSGAASGANVLTF. The rearrangement uses TRBV24-1 and TRBJ2-6; 8 bases align to TRBD2. Germline CDR1 and CDR2: KGHDR and SFDVKD. The CDR3 consists of 18 residues. V lost 1 base to trimming and J lost 1 base; unmatched junction nucleotides: 5.

This clonotype was picked up many times. The chain couples TRBV2 to TRBJ2-2, with 7 bases identical to TRBD2. Germline CDR1 SNHLY, CDR2 FYNNEI. The V segment lost 5 bases and the J segment 1 base; nucleotides outside the gene matches: 7. The CDR3 is made up of 16 amino acids. CDR3: CASSLNLAENTGELFF. The CDR3 DNA reads TGTGCCAGCAGTTTAAACCTAGCGGAGAACACCGGGGAGCTGTTTTTT.

This clonotype occurred many times. The chain links TRBV12-3 or TRBV12-4 to TRBJ2-7; TRBD2 aligns across 10 bases. V gave up 3 bases and J gave up 6 bases; unmatched junction bases: 14. The CDR3 covers 17 residues. The CDR3 loop reads CASSFGLAGVVTSEQYF. As DNA, the CDR3 is TGTGCCAGCAGTTTCGGGCTAGCGGGAGTCGTGACCTCCGAGCAGTACTTC.

This clonotype showed up many times. The chain has TRBV7-9 and TRBJ2-7; 10 nucleotides align to TRBD2. The CDR3 runs 18 residues. Unmatched junction bases numbered 12, after V lost 4 bases and J lost 0 bases. Germline V gives CDR1 SEHNR, CDR2 FQNEAQ (reference sequence). CDR3 amino acids: CASSSGLASRSTSYEQYF. Written as DNA, the CDR3 is TGTGCCAGCAGCTCGGGACTAGCGAGCCGCTCGACCTCCTACGAGCAGTACTTC.

V usage is TRBV4-3 and J usage is TRBJ2-2; a possible D gene is TRBD1 (5 bases). This CDR3 is 15 amino acids long. Trimming pared 1 base from V and 5 bases from J, leaving 11 bases between. Germline lookup yields CDR1 LGHNA and CDR2 YSLEER. The CDR3 spells CASSQGLGATGELFF. CDR3 DNA: TGCGCCAGCAGCCAAGGTCTTGGGGCGACCGGGGAGCTGTTTTTT.

This clonotype was counted only a few times. The rearrangement uses TRBV19 and TRBJ1-5; TRBD1 might be the D (5 bases). V was shortened by 4 bases and J by 10 bases, with 20 bases between the two germline ends. Germline V gives CDR1 LNHDA, CDR2 SQIVND (reference sequence). CDR3 length equals 15 residues. CDR3 protein: CASSTTQAQTGPQHF. In nucleotides, the CDR3 is TGTGCCAGTAGTACCACACAGGCCCAGACGGGACCCCAGCATTTT.

This clonotype came up a few times. The chain recombines TRBV12-3 or TRBV12-4 with TRBJ2-1, with 12 bases matching TRBD1. V lost 4 bases, J lost 0 bases, and 10 bases stayed unmatched. This CDR3 is built from 19 residues. The CDR3 DNA is TGTGCCAGCAGTTCACGGGGACAGGGGGCTTTCTACTCCTACAATGAGCAGTTCTTC. It specifies CASSSRGQGAFYSYNEQFF.

A few counts support this clonotype. This clone may be a read error of a much larger clone one base away. The rearrangement links TRBV11-2 to TRBJ1-2; D unclear. The CDR3 totals 15 residues. The germline V gene has CDR1 SGHAT and CDR2 FQNNGV. CDR3 sequence reads: CASGLDLATNYGYTF. The CDR3 DNA is TGTGCCAGCGGCTTAGATTTGGCTACTAACTATGGCTACACCTTC.

This chain joins TRBV2 and TRBJ2-6, with 7 bases lining up with TRBD2. With 0 bases clipped from V and 1 base from J, the junction kept 0 bases outside the gene matches. The CDR3 length is 16 residues. Per germline, CDR1 SNHLY and CDR2 FYNNEI. The chain's CDR3 is CASSEAGRSGANVLTF. The CDR3 DNA reads as TGTGCCAGCAGTGAAGCCGGGAGGTCTGGGGCCAACGTCCTGACTTTC.

In its sample, this clonotype was seen many times. The chain is built from TRBV3-1 and TRBJ1-5, with a possible D match to TRBD1 (6 bases). The CDR3 consists of 16 residues. V lost 2 bases, J lost 0 bases, and 11 bases lay in between. The V gene's germline CDR1 is LGHDT and CDR2 YNNKEL (reference sequence). Here the CDR3 reads CASSQTGQNSNQPQHF. Here the CDR3 DNA reads TGTGCCAGCAGCCAAACAGGACAGAATAGCAATCAGCCCCAGCATTTT. The variable domain in full, with the rest retrieved from reference TRBV3-1 and TRBJ1-5, is DTAVSQTPKYLVTQMGNDKSIKCEQNLGHDTMYWYKQDSKKFLKIMFSYNNKELIINETVPNRFSPKSPDKAHLNLHINSLELGDSAVYFCASSQTGQNSNQPQHFGDGTRLSIL.

This clonotype was recorded at least ten times. The gene calls are TRBV12-3 or TRBV12-4 and TRBJ2-7; 11 bases match TRBD1. The CDR3 runs 16 residues. The trim removed 5 bases at V and 4 bases at J, leaving 10 bases unmatched. The CDR3 nucleotides read TGTGCCAGCAGTGAAACGGGGACAGGGGGTTTATACGAGCAGTACTTC. Translated: CASSETGTGGLYEQYF.

The rearrangement joins TRBV9 to TRBJ2-5; 11 bases line up with TRBD2. With V trimmed by 7 bases and J by 5 bases, 10 bases remained unmatched. The CDR3 has 15 residues. Per germline, CDR1 SGDLS and CDR2 YYNGEE. In DNA form, the CDR3 reads TGTGCCAGCGGCCGACTAGCGGGGTCCCTTGAGACCCAGTACTTC. It translates to CASGRLAGSLETQYF.

This chain connects TRBV5-5 to TRBJ2-1; D call uncertain. Germline V gives CDR1 SGHKS, CDR2 YYEKEE (reference sequence). V lost 6 bases and J lost 4, with 11 bases in between. The CDR3 extends over 13 amino acids. CDR3 sequence reads: CASTPRRYNEQFF. As DNA, the CDR3 is TGTGCCAGCACCCCACGGCGGTACAATGAGCAGTTCTTC.

This clonotype was picked up a small number of times. The CDR3 loop reads CASSTAGGDYEQYF. The DNA for the CDR3 is TGTGCCAGCAGCACAGCGGGAGGCGACTACGAGCAGTACTTC. The V gene is TRBV19, the J gene TRBJ2-7, with 9 bases that match TRBD2. From germline, CDR1 is LNHDA and CDR2 SQIVND (reference sequence). This CDR3 spans 14 amino acids. Trimming at V came to 9 bases and at J to 3 bases, leaving 9 bases not matched to a gene.